Listed here are 25 T cell receptor beta chains from one sample, sequenced in a study of breast tumors, draining lymph nodes, adjacent tissues. Breast cancer patients provided tissue from their axillary draining lymph nodes. TCRdb called the multiplex PCR reads again in MiXCR, with one record for every CDR3 protein. The table shows approximately 210,000 distinct CDR3 sequences, with around 34% occurring only once. Sequenced: axillary lymph node tissue. The receptors come from a female donor with breast cancer. Some clones in this sample may be carry-over from other donors' samples.

This clonotype was seen ten or more times. The chain joins TRBV5-5 to TRBJ1-6; D gene unclear. Per germline, CDR1 SGHKS and CDR2 YYEKEE (reference sequence). With 3 bases removed from V and 9 bases from J, the gap between germline ends came to 16 bases. The CDR3 contains 15 residues. CDR3 coding DNA: TGTGCCAGCAGCTCCAGCCAGGCGGGGTCTTCACCCCTCCACTTT. Translating gives CASSSSQAGSSPLHF.

The sample holds many counts of this clonotype. The V gene is TRBV2, the J gene TRBJ2-5; 10 nucleotides align to TRBD1. The CDR3 is made up of 13 amino acids. Germline CDR1 SNHLY, CDR2 FYNNEI. J gave up 5 bases and V 4 bases, and 1 base lay outside the gene matches. CDR3 protein: CASSGTGGETQYF. The CDR3 DNA sequence: TGTGCCAGCAGTGGGACAGGGGGGGAGACCCAGTACTTC.

To note about this clonotype: The germline gene is not matched at one end of the junction; a read error may be the cause. This chain joins TRBV7-9 and TRBJ2-3, with D possibly being TRBD2 (5 bases). The CDR3 runs 14 residues. Germline CDR1 and CDR2: SEHNR and FQNEAQ (reference sequence). The CDR3 spells CASSLGESTDAQYF. In DNA form, the CDR3 reads TGTGCCAGCAGCTTAGGGGAGAGCACAGATGCGCAGTATTTT. Full variable domain (outside the CDR3, taken from reference TRBV7-9 and TRBJ2-3): DTGVSQNPRHKITKRGQNVTFRCDPISEHNRLYWYRQTLGQGPEFLTYFQNEAQLEKSRLLSDRFSAERPKGSFSTLEIQRTEQGDSAMYLCASSLGESTDAQYFGPGTRLTVL.

This clonotype was counted ten times or more. This chain joins TRBV2 and TRBJ2-5; D call uncertain. The germline gives CDR1 SNHLY, CDR2 FYNNEI. The CDR3 has 13 amino acids. V gave up 6 bases and J gave up 1 base, with 9 bases separating them. The CDR3 here is CASRGSVQETQYF. CDR3 nucleotides: TGTGCCAGCAGGGGGTCGGTCCAAGAGACCCAGTACTTC.

This clonotype was counted ten times or more. The V gene is TRBV2, the J gene TRBJ1-2, with D perhaps matching TRBD1 (5 bases). Between the trimmed V and J ends, which lost 2 bases and 4 bases, there was a span of 8 bases. This CDR3 spans 13 amino acids. CDR1 SNHLY and CDR2 FYNNEI come from the germline V gene. In DNA form, the CDR3 reads TGTGCCAGCAGTGAAACCAGGGTCTATGGCTACACCTTC. As protein: CASSETRVYGYTF.

This clonotype has at least ten counts. The CDR3 DNA sequence: TGTGCCAGCATCGGAATGGCGGGGGGGCGTGACACAGATACGCAGTATTTT. It encodes CASIGMAGGRDTDTQYF. The gene calls are TRBV2 and TRBJ2-3; 9 nucleotides line up with TRBD2. Germline lookup yields CDR1 SNHLY and CDR2 FYNNEI. The CDR3 runs 17 residues. V shed 7 bases and J 2 bases; nucleotides not matched to a gene: 13. The full variable domain, rest sourced from reference TRBV2 and TRBJ2-3, is EPEVTQTPSHQVTQMGQEVILRCVPISNHLYFYWYRQILGQKVEFLVSFYNNEISEKSEIFDDQFSVERPDGSNFTLKIRSTKLEDSAMYFCASIGMAGGRDTDTQYFGPGTRLTVL.

This clonotype was detected once. The chain recombines TRBV20-1 with TRBJ2-5, with 10 bases matching TRBD2. The J segment lost 5 bases and the V segment lost 5 bases, leaving 11 bases of the junction unmatched. The CDR3 runs 15 residues. CDR1 is DFQATT, CDR2 SNEGSKA, per germline (reference sequence). DNA for the CDR3: TGCAGTGCTGGCGGGGTTAGCGGGAGGTCCGAGACCCAGTACTTC. It codes for CSAGGVSGRSETQYF.

V usage is TRBV5-1 and J usage is TRBJ1-5; the D is unclear. Trimming took 0 bases from V and 4 from J, leaving 14 bases between them. The CDR3 totals 16 residues. Germline lookup yields CDR1 SGHRS and CDR2 YFSETQ. The CDR3 nucleotides are TGCGCCAGCAGCTTGGAGGCGGGAGGCGGGAATCAGCCCCAGCATTTT. Amino acid sequence: CASSLEAGGGNQPQHF.

This clonotype occurred many times. The genes are TRBV5-4 and TRBJ1-2; D possibly corresponds to TRBD1 (5 bases). This CDR3 region has 13 residues. V was clipped by 4 bases and J by 4 bases, with 11 bases between them. Germline V gene data show CDR1 as SGHNT and CDR2 as YYREEE (reference sequence). In DNA form, the CDR3 reads TGTGCCAGCAGCAAGGGACGGAGCTATGGCTACACCTTC. Its translation is CASSKGRSYGYTF.

V and J are TRBV11-2 and TRBJ2-5, with a weak D call TRBD2 (5 bases). Trimming took 5 bases from V and 5 from J, leaving 12 bases between them. CDR3 length: 13 residues. The germline gives CDR1 SGHAT, CDR2 FQNNGV. For the CDR3, the DNA is TGTGCCAGCAGCCAAGGAGGCAATGAGACCCAGTACTTC. Protein sequence: CASSQGGNETQYF.

About this clonotype itself: A much bigger clone sits one base away, suggesting this may be a read error. J is TRBJ2-3 and V is TRBV20-1; D possibly corresponds to TRBD2 (6 bases). The CDR3 runs to 11 residues. CDR1 and CDR2 (germline): DFQATT, SNEGSKA (reference sequence). Trimming left V 4 bases short and J 4 bases short, with 6 bases between. The CDR3 bases are TGCAGTGCTACGGGAGCAGATACGCAGTATTTT. It translates to CSATGADTQYF.

This clonotype occurred once. CDR3 nucleotides: TGTGCCAGCAGTCTTCCCCCGGCCTACAGATCGGCCTACAATGAGCAGTTCTTC. Translating it yields CASSLPPAYRSAYNEQFF. The gene calls are TRBV6-6 and TRBJ2-1; D gene uncertain. V was pared by 5 bases and J by 2 bases, with 22 bases between. The CDR3 loop spans 18 amino acids. Germline loops: CDR1 MNHNY, CDR2 SVGAGI (reference sequence).

At least ten counts were recorded for this clonotype. V gene TRBV7-2 combines with J gene TRBJ1-3, with a weak D call TRBD1 (5 bases). The V gene lost 2 bases and the J gene lost 0 bases, with 8 bases spanning the gap. The CDR3 extends over 15 amino acids. CDR1 SGHTA and CDR2 FQGNSA come from the germline V gene. The DNA for the CDR3 is TGTGCCAGCAGCTTATACGGGACCTCTGGAAACACCATATATTTT. Translated: CASSLYGTSGNTIYF. Using reference TRBV7-2 and TRBJ1-3 for the parts outside the CDR3, the full variable domain is GAGVSQSPSNKVTEKGKDVELRCDPISGHTALYWYRQSLGQGLEFLIYFQGNSAPDKSGLPSDRFSAERTGGSVSTLTIQRTQQEDSAVYLCASSLYGTSGNTIYFGEGSWLTVV.

This clonotype was recorded many times. The chain couples TRBV30 to TRBJ2-2; D is uncertain. In germline, CDR1 is GTSNPN, CDR2 SVGIG (reference sequence). Trimming took 0 bases from V and 8 from J, leaving 10 bases between them. The CDR3 covers 13 residues. The CDR3 region is CAWSVLELGELFF. The CDR3 nucleotides are TGTGCCTGGAGTGTACTGGAGTTAGGGGAGCTGTTTTTT.

This clonotype came up many times. The V call is TRBV29-1, the J call TRBJ2-1, with TRBD1 identical over 10 bases. V was clipped by 7 bases and J by 15 bases; unmatched bases: 9. The CDR3 runs 11 residues. Germline assignment: CDR1 SQVTM and CDR2 ANQGSEA. The CDR3 DNA reads as TGCAGCGCTGAGCCCGGGACAGGGGCGTTCTTC. Its translation is CSAEPGTGAFF.

About this clonotype: No conserved phenylalanine or tryptophan ends this CDR3, so it is likely a read error. Because the CDR3's place on the DNA is in doubt, the DNA is left out and the CDR3 is given as listed by TCRdb. This chain uses TRBV20-1 with TRBJ1-2; TRBD1, the D gene given by the table, was not confirmed from the DNA. Termini included, the CDR3 measures 14 amino acids. CDR1 is DFQATT and CDR2 is SNEGSKA in the germline V gene (reference sequence). CDR3 sequence: CSAGTGGLNYGYTS.

This clonotype was seen ten or more times. The chain links TRBV4-2 to TRBJ2-6; D is unresolved. Trimming removed 6 bases at V and 3 bases at J, with 18 bases between. The germline V gene has CDR1 LGHNA and CDR2 YNFKEQ. The CDR3 extends over 17 amino acids. CDR3 DNA: TGTGCCAGCAGGCCTGGTCTAAACGGGCGTGGGGCCAACGTCCTGACTTTC. Translating it yields CASRPGLNGRGANVLTF.

This clonotype was seen ten or more times. This chain links TRBV19 with TRBJ2-3; TRBD2 matches 10 bases. The CDR3 extends over 15 amino acids. Germline-derived CDR1 and CDR2 are LNHDA and SQIVND (reference sequence). The V segment lost 7 bases and the J segment 1 base; nucleotides outside the gene matches: 5. The CDR3 loop is CASTGLAAGTDTQYF. CDR3 nucleotides: TGTGCCAGTACCGGACTAGCGGCCGGCACAGATACGCAGTATTTT.

In regard to this clonotype: A much larger clone lies a single base off, so this may be a read error. It is likely a read error, because the conserved phenylalanine at the end of the CDR3 is missing. The chain combines TRBV5-4 with TRBJ1-2, with a weak D call TRBD1 (6 bases). With 3 bases removed from V and 7 bases from J, the gap between germline ends came to 19 bases. Germline loops: CDR1 SGHNT, CDR2 YYREEE (reference sequence). The CDR3 covers 15 residues. The DNA for the CDR3 is TGTGCCAGCAGCTCCCGACAGGATGGGCGCTTTGGCTACACCCTC. This gives the protein CASSSRQDGRFGYTL.

In this sample, this clonotype turned up a few times. The chain joins TRBV11-3 to TRBJ2-3; no clear D gene. Trimming cost V 5 bases and J 3 bases, with 9 bases left between them. The CDR3 length is 13 residues. In germline, CDR1 is SGHNT, CDR2 YENEEA. CDR3 sequence: CASSPADTDTQYF. For the CDR3, the DNA is TGTGCCAGCAGCCCGGCGGATACAGATACGCAGTATTTT.

This chain links TRBV7-2 with TRBJ2-7, with 7 nucleotides matching TRBD2. Germline CDR1 and CDR2: SGHTA and FQGNSA. V lost 5 bases to trimming and J lost 0 bases; unmatched junction nucleotides: 10. This CDR3 is built from 16 residues. The CDR3 loop is CASSGLGRERSYEQYF. The CDR3 nucleotides are TGTGCCAGCAGCGGCTTAGGGCGGGAGCGCTCCTACGAGCAGTACTTC.

This clonotype was counted once. The rearrangement joins TRBV19 to TRBJ2-2; TRBD1 matches at 10 bases. In germline, CDR1 is LNHDA, CDR2 SQIVND (reference sequence). The V segment lost 4 bases and the J segment 7 bases; nucleotides outside the gene matches: 6. CDR3 length: 15 amino acids. The CDR3 sequence: CASSNRQGAGGELFF. The CDR3 nucleotides read TGTGCCAGTAGTAACCGACAGGGGGCAGGCGGGGAGCTGTTTTTT. Filled out from reference TRBV19 and TRBJ2-2, the complete variable domain reads DGGITQSPKYLFRKEGQNVTLSCEQNLNHDAMYWYRQDPGQGLRLIYYSQIVNDFQKGDIAEGYSVSREKKESFPLTVTSAQKNPTAFYLCASSNRQGAGGELFFGEGSRLTVL.

This clonotype was recorded at least ten times. The chain uses TRBV5-1 and TRBJ2-5, with a tentative D call TRBD1 (6 bases). The CDR3 totals 14 residues. The V and J ends lost 5 bases and 0 bases respectively, with 11 bases between them. Per the germline V gene, CDR1 is SGHRS and CDR2 is YFSETQ. CDR3 nucleotides: TGCGCCAGCAGTTTTACAGGGTACCAAGAGACCCAGTACTTC. Its protein product is CASSFTGYQETQYF.

This chain uses TRBV29-1 with TRBJ2-3; 8 positions agree with TRBD2. This CDR3 spans 12 amino acids. Germline CDR1 and CDR2: SQVTM and ANQGSEA. J was trimmed by 5 bases and V by 4 bases; bases with no gene match: 2. As DNA, the CDR3 is TGCAGCGTTGTCGGGGGGGGAGATACGCAGTATTTT. This sequence encodes CSVVGGGDTQYF.

Note on this clonotype: Relative to the germline gene, one junction end is altered; a read error may explain this. The chain employs TRBV10-3 and TRBJ2-4; TRBD1 aligns across 7 bases. CDR1 and CDR2 from the germline V gene are ENHRY and SYGVKD. The CDR3 runs to 16 residues. The CDR3 reads CATSEGGSLAKNIQYF. CDR3 bases: TGTGCCACCAGTGAAGGGGGCAGCCTAGCCAAAAACATTCAGTACTTC.